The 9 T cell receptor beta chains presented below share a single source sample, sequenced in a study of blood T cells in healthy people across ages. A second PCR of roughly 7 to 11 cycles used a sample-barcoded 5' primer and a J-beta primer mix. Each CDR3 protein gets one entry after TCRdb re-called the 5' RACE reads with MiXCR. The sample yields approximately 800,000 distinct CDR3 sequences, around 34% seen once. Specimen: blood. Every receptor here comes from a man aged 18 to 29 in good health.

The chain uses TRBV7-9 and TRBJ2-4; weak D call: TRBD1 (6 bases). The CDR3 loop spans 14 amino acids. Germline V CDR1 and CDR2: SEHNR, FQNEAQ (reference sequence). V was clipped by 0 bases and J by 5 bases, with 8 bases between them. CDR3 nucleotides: TGTGCCAGCAGCTTAGCAGGGGGTCAAAACATTCAGTACTTC. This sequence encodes CASSLAGGQNIQYF.

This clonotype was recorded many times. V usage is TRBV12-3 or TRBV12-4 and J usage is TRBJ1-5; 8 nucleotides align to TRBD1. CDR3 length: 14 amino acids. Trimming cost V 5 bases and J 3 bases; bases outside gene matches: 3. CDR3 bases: TGTGCCAGCAGTCTGACAGGGGCCAATCAGCCCCAGCATTTT. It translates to CASSLTGANQPQHF.

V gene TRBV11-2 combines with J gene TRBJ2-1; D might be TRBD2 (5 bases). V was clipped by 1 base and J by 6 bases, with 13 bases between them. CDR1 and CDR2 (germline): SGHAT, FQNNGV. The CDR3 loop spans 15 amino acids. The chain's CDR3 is CASSLGRADLNEQFF. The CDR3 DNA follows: TGTGCCAGCAGCTTAGGACGAGCGGACCTCAATGAGCAGTTCTTC.

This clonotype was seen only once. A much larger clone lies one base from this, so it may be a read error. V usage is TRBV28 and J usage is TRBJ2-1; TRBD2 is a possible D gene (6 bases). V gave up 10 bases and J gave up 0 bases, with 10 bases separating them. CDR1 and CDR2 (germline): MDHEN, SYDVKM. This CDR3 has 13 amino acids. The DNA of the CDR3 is TGTGCCACCGCGGGGAGCTCCTACAATGAGCAGTTCTTC. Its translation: CATAGSSYNEQFF.

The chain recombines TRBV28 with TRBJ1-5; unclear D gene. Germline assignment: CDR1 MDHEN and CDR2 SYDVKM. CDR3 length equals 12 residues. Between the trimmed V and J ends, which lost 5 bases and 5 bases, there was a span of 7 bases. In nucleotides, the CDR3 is TGTGCCAGCAGTCACAGAGATCAGCCCCAGCATTTT. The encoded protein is CASSHRDQPQHF.

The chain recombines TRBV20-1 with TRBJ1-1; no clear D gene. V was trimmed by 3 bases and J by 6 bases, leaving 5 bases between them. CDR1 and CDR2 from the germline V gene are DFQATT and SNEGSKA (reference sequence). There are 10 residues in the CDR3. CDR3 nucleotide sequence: TGCAGTGCTAGTGTTCCTGAAGCTTTCTTT. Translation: CSASVPEAFF.

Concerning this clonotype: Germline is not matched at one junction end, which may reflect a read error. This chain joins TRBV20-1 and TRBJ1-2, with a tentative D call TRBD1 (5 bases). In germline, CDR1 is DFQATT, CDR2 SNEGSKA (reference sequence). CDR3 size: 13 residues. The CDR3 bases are TGCAGTGCTAGAGACAACAGGAACTATGGCCACACCTTC. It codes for CSARDNRNYGHTF.

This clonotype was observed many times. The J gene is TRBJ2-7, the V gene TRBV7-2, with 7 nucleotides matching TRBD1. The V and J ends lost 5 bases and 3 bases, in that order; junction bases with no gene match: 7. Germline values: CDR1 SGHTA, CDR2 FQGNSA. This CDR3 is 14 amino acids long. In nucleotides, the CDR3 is TGTGCCAGCAGCCAACGATACAGGGGCTACGAGCAGTACTTC. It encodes CASSQRYRGYEQYF.

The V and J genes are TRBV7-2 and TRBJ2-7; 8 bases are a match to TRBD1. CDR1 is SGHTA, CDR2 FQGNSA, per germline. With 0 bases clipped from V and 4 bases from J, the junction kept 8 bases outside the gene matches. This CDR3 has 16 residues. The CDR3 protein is CASSLAPPGQAYEQYF. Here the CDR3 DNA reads TGTGCCAGCAGCTTAGCCCCACCGGGACAGGCGTACGAGCAGTACTTC.